This is a list of T cell receptor beta chains from one sample in a study of OX40 agonist ivuxolimab in advanced cancers. Only in-frame clones appear in the TCRdb table, and some are missing; sequencing was by immunoSEQ multiplex PCR. The sample lists about 61,000 clones, roughly 90% occurring once. Sequenced material: CD4+ or CD8+ T cells sorted from blood, taken in a trial of the OX40 agonist ivuxolimab. These receptors were collected from an adult with an advanced solid tumor such as melanoma, head and neck, liver or kidney cancer. The CDR3 runs from the conserved cysteine through the conserved F or W. A D gene is named only where the DNA matches it firmly. Clone size is not always given. Where it is, it says once, few, many or a class for expanded clones.

TRBD1	.	TRBV30	TRBJ2-1	CAWGQGSYNEQFF	TGTGCCTGGGGACAGGGATCCTACAATGAGCAGTTCTTC
.	.	TRBV7-2	TRBJ2-5	CASSLVRGRETQYF	TGTGCCAGCAGCTTAGTTCGGGGGCGAGAGACCCAGTACTTC
.	.	TRBV28	TRBJ1-2	CASNLAGVGGYTF	TGTGCCAGCAACCTCGCAGGGGTAGGGGGCTACACCTTC
.	medium-sized	TRBV19	TRBJ2-1	CASSIMRGSYNEQFF	TGTGCCAGTAGTATAATGCGTGGCTCCTACAATGAGCAGTTCTTC
.	once	TRBV7-9	TRBJ2-3	CASSLGTQYF	TGTGCCAGCAGCTTAGGTACGCAGTATTTT
.	once	TRBV4-1	TRBJ1-1	CASSQTRNRYTEAFF	TGCGCCAGCAGCCAAACCCGAAACAGGTACACTGAAGCTTTCTTT
.	.	TRBV4-1	TRBJ1-1	CASSQDPGSTEAFF	TGCGCCAGCAGCCAAGATCCGGGTTCCACTGAAGCTTTCTTT
.	.	TRBV9	TRBJ2-1	CASSSSSYNEQFF	TGTGCCAGCAGCTCCAGCTCCTACAATGAGCAGTTCTTC
.	once	TRBV9	TRBJ2-5	CASSRDSPETQYF	TGTGCCAGCAGCCGAGACAGTCCAGAGACCCAGTACTTC
.	.	TRBV27	TRBJ2-4	CASSLGGPNIQYF	TGTGCCAGCAGTTTAGGGGGACCAAACATTCAGTACTTC
.	.	TRBV6-5	TRBJ1-3	CASSYDNMAGNTIYF	TGTGCCAGCAGTTACGACAATATGGCTGGAAACACCATATATTTT
.	.	TRBV25-1	TRBJ2-2	CASSVGGNTGELFF	TGTGCCAGCAGTGTAGGGGGGAACACCGGGGAGCTGTTTTTT
.	.	TRBV6-5	TRBJ2-1	CASSYSGASGLDGQFF	TGTGCCAGCAGTTACTCGGGTGCCAGCGGCCTTGATGGGCAGTTCTTC
.	.	TRBV30	TRBJ1-6	CAWSVALSGLNSPLHF	TGTGCCTGGAGTGTAGCCCTCTCCGGACTTAATTCACCCCTCCACTTT
TRBD1	.	TRBV4-2	TRBJ1-2	CASSQVEPRRDSETRGYTF	TGTGCCAGCAGCCAAGTAGAACCCCGCCGGGACAGCGAAACAAGAGGCTACACCTTC
TRBD1	.	TRBV7-9	TRBJ2-1	CASFGDRKFF	TGTGCCAGCTTTGGGGACAGGAAGTTCTTC
TRBD1	.	TRBV6-5	TRBJ1-2	CASRDRGRGYGYTF	TGTGCCAGCAGGGACAGGGGGCGAGGCTATGGCTACACCTTC
.	.	TRBV5-6	TRBJ2-3	CASSFGGDTQYF	TGTGCCAGCAGCTTTGGAGGCGATACGCAGTATTTT
.	.	TRBV9	TRBJ2-3	CASSPLLTQGGLDTQYF	TGTGCCAGCAGCCCACTACTTACTCAGGGAGGATTAGATACGCAGTATTTT
.	.	TRBV28	TRBJ1-1	CASSLLGVYTEAFF	TGTGCCAGCAGTTTATTAGGGGTTTACACTGAAGCTTTCTTT
.	.	TRBV14	TRBJ2-1	CASRQQGFNEQFF	TGTGCCAGCAGACAACAGGGTTTCAATGAGCAGTTCTTC
.	.	TRBV30	TRBJ2-3	CAWSDETDTQYF	TGTGCCTGGAGTGATGAAACAGATACGCAGTATTTT
.	.	TRBV20-1	TRBJ1-2	CSSPYYGYTF	TGCAGTTCGCCCTACTATGGCTACACCTTC
TRBD2	.	TRBV6-6	TRBJ2-3	CASSYGGEADTQYF	TGTGCCAGCAGTTACGGGGGGGAGGCAGATACGCAGTATTTT
TRBD2	.	TRBV4-1	TRBJ2-3	CASSQPPGLAGGTQYF	TGCGCCAGCAGCCAACCCCCGGGACTAGCGGGAGGGACGCAGTATTTT
.	.	TRBV4-3	TRBJ2-3	CASSPSMTDTQYF	TGCGCCAGCAGCCCCTCGATGACAGATACGCAGTATTTT
.	.	TRBV6-4	TRBJ1-5	CASSDSLSQQAESQHF	TGTGCCAGCAGTGACTCCCTGAGCCAACAGGCAGAGTCCCAGCATTTT
TRBD2	.	TRBV28	TRBJ2-1	CASTFWPISGAGSEQFF	TGTGCCAGCACCTTTTGGCCGATTAGCGGGGCCGGGAGTGAGCAGTTCTTC
TRBD1	.	TRBV7-9	TRBJ2-1	CASSPRQGAVNEQFF	TGTGCCAGCAGCCCCCGACAGGGGGCGGTCAATGAGCAGTTCTTC
.	.	TRBV19	TRBJ1-5	CASMGRANQPQHF	TGTGCCAGTATGGGAAGGGCGAATCAGCCCCAGCATTTT
.	.	TRBV28	TRBJ1-1	CASSFPENTEAFF	TGTGCCAGCAGTTTCCCGGAGAACACTGAAGCTTTCTTT
.	.	TRBV7-9	TRBJ2-5	CASSLLRVGFGTQYF	TGTGCCAGCAGCTTATTACGGGTGGGGTTCGGGACCCAGTACTTC
TRBD1	.	TRBV4-1	TRBJ2-1	CASSQGQGRLYEQFF	TGCGCCAGCAGCCAAGGACAGGGAAGGTTATATGAGCAGTTCTTC
.	once	TRBV19	TRBJ2-7	CASSPVEGGTYEQYF	TGTGCCAGTAGCCCGGTCGAGGGGGGAACTTACGAGCAGTACTTC
.	.	TRBV28	TRBJ2-3	CASSLEMGTDTQYF	TGTGCCAGCAGCCTTGAAATGGGCACAGATACGCAGTATTTT
TRBD2	.	TRBV4-3	TRBJ2-3	CASSQDGTRWPDTQYF	TGCGCCAGCAGCCAAGATGGGACTAGATGGCCAGATACGCAGTATTTT
.	.	TRBV4-1	TRBJ2-1	CASSQTAGAYNEQFF	TGCGCCAGCAGCCAGACCGCCGGGGCATACAATGAGCAGTTCTTC
TRBD2	.	TRBV30	TRBJ2-1	CAWSASTSGMQFF	TGTGCCTGGAGTGCATCGACTAGCGGGATGCAGTTCTTC
.	.	TRBV29-1	TRBJ1-2	CSVFRDGTHGYTF	TGCAGCGTTTTCCGGGACGGCACTCATGGCTACACCTTC
.	medium-sized	TRBV5-6	TRBJ2-3	CASSPASTDTQYF	TGTGCCAGCAGCCCCGCTAGCACAGATACGCAGTATTTT
.	.	TRBV6-5	TRBJ2-7	CASSQRLEQYF	TGTGCCAGCAGCCAAAGACTCGAGCAGTACTTC